These T cell receptor beta chains were read from a single sample in a study of vaccination effects on CD4 cells after COVID-19. These receptors lack a known antigen. Sequencing was performed with immunoSEQ multiplex PCR; in TCRdb, only in-frame clones are kept and a portion is missing. The table shows 20,000 to 25,000 clones, with about 75% occurring only once. The starting material was CD4+ T cells from PBMCs cultured with HCoV-NL63 spike peptides, obtained before COVID-19 vaccination. The receptors derive from a human donor who received a COVID-19 vaccine. Both conserved end residues are trimmed from each CDR3.

v_call: TRBV15; j_call: TRBJ2-5; cdr3_aa: ATSRDERSGQETQY
v_call: TRBV5-4; j_call: TRBJ1-2; cdr3_aa: ASSPQGDNYGYT
v_call: TRBV6-1; j_call: TRBJ1-6; cdr3_aa: ASSDRGSDSPLH
v_call: TRBV7-2; j_call: TRBJ1-4; cdr3_aa: ASSLAFGRANEKLF
v_call: TRBV3-1/TRBV3-2; j_call: TRBJ2-5; cdr3_aa: ASSETPVETQY
v_call: TRBV5-6; j_call: TRBJ1-1; cdr3_aa: ASSSGGTSNTEAF
v_call: TRBV5-4; j_call: TRBJ1-2; cdr3_aa: ASSLAGGGMARAYT
v_call: TRBV27; j_call: TRBJ2-1; cdr3_aa: ASSLSASVYNEQF
v_call: TRBV7-8; j_call: TRBJ1-3; cdr3_aa: ASRRRAVSGNTIY
v_call: TRBV18; j_call: TRBJ1-1; cdr3_aa: ASSPGQDTEAF
v_call: TRBV9; j_call: TRBJ1-6; cdr3_aa: ASSGGPYSPLH
v_call: TRBV7-2; j_call: TRBJ2-3; cdr3_aa: ASSRVSDTQY
v_call: TRBV7-9; j_call: TRBJ1-5; cdr3_aa: ASSLEGGTAQH
v_call: TRBV28; j_call: TRBJ1-1; cdr3_aa: ASSEPGRMNTEAF
v_call: TRBV27; j_call: TRBJ2-7; cdr3_aa: ASSPLAGIYEQY
v_call: TRBV5-1; j_call: TRBJ2-2; cdr3_aa: ASWNRDTGELF
v_call: TRBV11-3; j_call: TRBJ2-7; cdr3_aa: ASSSVGDSPGINYEQY
v_call: TRBV7-8; j_call: TRBJ1-5; cdr3_aa: ASSPQGVSNQPQH
v_call: TRBV28; j_call: TRBJ2-3; cdr3_aa: ASSFQGFTDTQY
v_call: TRBV2; j_call: TRBJ1-5; cdr3_aa: ASGMGAGQPQH
v_call: TRBV30; j_call: TRBJ1-1; cdr3_aa: AWTHNIRQATYTEAF
v_call: TRBV5-1; j_call: TRBJ1-2; cdr3_aa: ASSSPQGYGYT
v_call: TRBV5-1; j_call: TRBJ2-2; cdr3_aa: ASSADYSGRAGELF
v_call: TRBV6-5; j_call: TRBJ1-5; cdr3_aa: ASSLRTSGNQPQH
v_call: TRBV3-1/TRBV3-2; j_call: TRBJ1-4; cdr3_aa: ASSSQPSEKLF
v_call: TRBV28; j_call: TRBJ2-7; cdr3_aa: ASSLGGWGDEQY
v_call: TRBV14; j_call: TRBJ2-3; cdr3_aa: ASSQALISTQY
v_call: TRBV19; j_call: TRBJ2-7; cdr3_aa: ASSTGRTYEQY
v_call: TRBV9; j_call: TRBJ2-1; cdr3_aa: ASSVGLAGAYNEQF
v_call: TRBV5-1; j_call: TRBJ2-5; cdr3_aa: ASSLSTGGLETQY
v_call: TRBV20-1; j_call: TRBJ1-1; cdr3_aa: SASFQGNTEAF
v_call: TRBV5-6; j_call: TRBJ2-7; cdr3_aa: ASSSGLSFSEQY
v_call: TRBV5-5; j_call: TRBJ1-1; cdr3_aa: ASSWPKGQVNTEAF
v_call: TRBV7-2; j_call: TRBJ1-2; cdr3_aa: ASSPGAGNYGYT
v_call: TRBV19; j_call: TRBJ1-2; cdr3_aa: ASTSSAGGYGYT
v_call: TRBV7-9; j_call: TRBJ1-5; cdr3_aa: ASTLDNQPQH
v_call: TRBV10-3; j_call: TRBJ1-2; cdr3_aa: AISEDTRIIYRYT